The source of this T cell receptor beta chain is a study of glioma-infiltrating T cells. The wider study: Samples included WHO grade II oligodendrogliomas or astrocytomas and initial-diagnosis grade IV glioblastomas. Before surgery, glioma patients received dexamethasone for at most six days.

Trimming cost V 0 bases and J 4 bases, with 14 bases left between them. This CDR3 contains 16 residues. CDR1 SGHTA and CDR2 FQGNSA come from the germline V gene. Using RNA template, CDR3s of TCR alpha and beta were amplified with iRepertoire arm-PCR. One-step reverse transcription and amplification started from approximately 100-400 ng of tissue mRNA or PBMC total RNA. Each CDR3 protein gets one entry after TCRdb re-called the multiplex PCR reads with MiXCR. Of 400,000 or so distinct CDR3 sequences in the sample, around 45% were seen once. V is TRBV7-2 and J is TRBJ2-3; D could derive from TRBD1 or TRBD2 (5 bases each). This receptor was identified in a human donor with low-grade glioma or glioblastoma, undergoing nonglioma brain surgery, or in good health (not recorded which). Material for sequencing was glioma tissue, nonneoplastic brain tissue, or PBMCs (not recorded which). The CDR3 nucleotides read TGTGCCAGCAGCTTAGCGACAGAGGGAGTACCAGATACGCAGTATTTT. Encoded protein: CASSLATEGVPDTQYF.